This note documents a single T cell receptor (beta chain) sequence. The antigen remains unidentified. Germline V gene sequence: CDR1 MNHEY, CDR2 SMNVEV (reference sequence). This CDR3 is built from 16 residues. Trimming left V 5 bases short and J 6 bases short, with 17 bases between. This sample is part of a study of human T cells and chemical hapten exposure. Noted time point: pre-sensitization, week 0. Regarding treatment: therapeutic diphenylcyclopropenone sensitization with weekly scalp DPC. What the library attached to individual cDNA molecules were unique molecular identifiers. Each CDR3 protein is one row after TCRdb ran MiXCR on the RACE reads. The sample includes around 120,000 distinct CDR3 sequences, about 13% of them seen just once. General observations from the study: Expanded TCRs were compared with controls, and the expanded TCRs formed significantly more large CDR3 similarity clusters.

This chain connects TRBV27 to TRBJ1-6, with TRBD1 as a possible D gene (6 bases). The TCR was taken from a woman under 30 with alopecia areata. Some clones in this sample may be carry-over from other donors' samples. This specimen consisted of whole blood, obtained in connection with sensitization to the hapten diphenylcyclopropenone (DPC). In nucleotides, the CDR3 is TGTGCCAGCAGTCCTATCCTGGGCAGGGGTAATTCACCCCTCCACTTT. Residues: CASSPILGRGNSPLHF.